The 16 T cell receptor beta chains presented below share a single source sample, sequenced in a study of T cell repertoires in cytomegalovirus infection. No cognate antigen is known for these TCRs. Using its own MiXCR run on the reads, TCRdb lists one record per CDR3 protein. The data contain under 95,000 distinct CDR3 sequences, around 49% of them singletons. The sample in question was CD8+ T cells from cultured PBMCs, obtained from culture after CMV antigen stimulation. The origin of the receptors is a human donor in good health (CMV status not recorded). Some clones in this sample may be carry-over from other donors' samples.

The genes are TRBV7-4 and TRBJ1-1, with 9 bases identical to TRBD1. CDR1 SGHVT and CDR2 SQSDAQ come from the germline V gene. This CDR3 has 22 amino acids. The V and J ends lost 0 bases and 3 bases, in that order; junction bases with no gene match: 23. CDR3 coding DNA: TGTGCCAGCAGCTTAGCCTCGCTTTGGGGACAGGGAGACTCAAAATCTTACACTGAAGCTTTCTTT. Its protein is CASSLASLWGQGDSKSYTEAFF.

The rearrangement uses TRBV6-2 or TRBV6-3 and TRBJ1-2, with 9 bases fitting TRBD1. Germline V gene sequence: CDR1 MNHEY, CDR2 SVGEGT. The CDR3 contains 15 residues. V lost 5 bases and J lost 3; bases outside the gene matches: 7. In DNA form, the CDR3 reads TGTGCCAGCAGTGGAAACAGGGGGCCCGACTATGGCTACACCTTC. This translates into CASSGNRGPDYGYTF.

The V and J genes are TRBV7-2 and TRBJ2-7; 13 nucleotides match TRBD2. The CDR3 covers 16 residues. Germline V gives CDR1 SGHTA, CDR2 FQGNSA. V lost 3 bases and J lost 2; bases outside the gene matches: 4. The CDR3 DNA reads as TGTGCCAGCAGCTTGGAGGGACTAGCGGGGACCTACGAGCAGTACTTC. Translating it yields CASSLEGLAGTYEQYF.

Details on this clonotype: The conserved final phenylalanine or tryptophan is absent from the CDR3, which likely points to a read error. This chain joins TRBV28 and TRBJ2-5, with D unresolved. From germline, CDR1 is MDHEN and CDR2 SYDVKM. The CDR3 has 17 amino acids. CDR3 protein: CASSQAKESPYQEIQYL. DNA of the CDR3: TGTGCCAGCAGTCAAGCCAAAGAATCTCCGTACCAAGAGATCCAGTACTTA.

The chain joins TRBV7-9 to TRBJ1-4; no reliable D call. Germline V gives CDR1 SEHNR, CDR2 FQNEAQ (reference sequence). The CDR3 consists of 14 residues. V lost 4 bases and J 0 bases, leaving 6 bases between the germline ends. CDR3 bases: TGTGCCAGCAGCTCGGATGCAACTAATGAAAAACTGTTTTTT. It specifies CASSSDATNEKLFF.

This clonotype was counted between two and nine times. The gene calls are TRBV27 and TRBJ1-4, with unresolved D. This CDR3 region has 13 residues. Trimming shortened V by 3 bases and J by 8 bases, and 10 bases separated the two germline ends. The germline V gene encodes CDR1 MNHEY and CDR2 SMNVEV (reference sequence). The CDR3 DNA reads TGTGCCAGCAGTTTGGTAGGGCGGGAAAAACTGTTTTTT. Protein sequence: CASSLVGREKLFF. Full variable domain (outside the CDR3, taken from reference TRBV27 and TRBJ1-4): EAQVTQNPRYLITVTGKKLTVTCSQNMNHEYMSWYRQDPGLGLRQIYYSMNVEVTDKGDVPEGYKVSRKEKRNFPLILESPSPNQTSLYFCASSLVGREKLFFGSGTQLSVL.

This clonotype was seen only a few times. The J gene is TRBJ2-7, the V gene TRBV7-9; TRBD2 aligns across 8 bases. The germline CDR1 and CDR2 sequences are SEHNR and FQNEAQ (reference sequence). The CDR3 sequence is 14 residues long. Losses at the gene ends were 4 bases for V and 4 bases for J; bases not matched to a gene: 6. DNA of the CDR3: TGTGCCAGCAGCTCGGGGACTAGTATATACGAGCAGTACTTC. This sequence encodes CASSSGTSIYEQYF.

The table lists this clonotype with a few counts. CDR3 sequence reads: CASSMSTAGSSYNEQFF. CDR3 sequence (DNA): TGTGCCAGTAGTATGAGCACGGCAGGTTCTTCCTACAATGAGCAGTTCTTC. The rearrangement joins TRBV19 to TRBJ2-1; D remains ambiguous. This CDR3 is 17 amino acids long. Germline V gene data show CDR1 as LNHDA and CDR2 as SQIVND (reference sequence). Trimming removed 3 bases at V and 1 base at J, with 16 bases between.

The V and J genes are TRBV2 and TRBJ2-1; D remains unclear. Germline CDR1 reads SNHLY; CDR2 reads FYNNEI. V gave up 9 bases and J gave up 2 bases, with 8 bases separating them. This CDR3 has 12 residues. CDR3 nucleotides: TGTGCCAGAGACGGGCCCTACAATGAGCAGTTCTTC. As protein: CARDGPYNEQFF.

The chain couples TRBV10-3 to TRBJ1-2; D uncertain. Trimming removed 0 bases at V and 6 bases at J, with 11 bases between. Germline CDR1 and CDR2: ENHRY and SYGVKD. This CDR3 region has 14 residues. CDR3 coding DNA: TGTGCCATCAGTGAGTCTGGGTTACGGGATGGCTACACCTTC. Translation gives CAISESGLRDGYTF.

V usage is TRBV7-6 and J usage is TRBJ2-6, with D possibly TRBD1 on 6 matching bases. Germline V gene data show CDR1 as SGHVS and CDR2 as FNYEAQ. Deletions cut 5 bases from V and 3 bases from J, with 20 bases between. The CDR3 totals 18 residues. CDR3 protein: CASSHRGHLEFGANVLTF. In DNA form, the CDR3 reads TGTGCCAGCAGCCACCGGGGACACTTAGAGTTTGGGGCCAACGTCCTGACTTTC. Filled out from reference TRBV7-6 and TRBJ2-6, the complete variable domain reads GAGVSQSPRYKVTKRGQDVALRCDPISGHVSLYWYRQALGQGPEFLTYFNYEAQQDKSGLPNDRFSAERPEGSISTLTIQRTEQRDSAMYRCASSHRGHLEFGANVLTFGAGSRLTVL.

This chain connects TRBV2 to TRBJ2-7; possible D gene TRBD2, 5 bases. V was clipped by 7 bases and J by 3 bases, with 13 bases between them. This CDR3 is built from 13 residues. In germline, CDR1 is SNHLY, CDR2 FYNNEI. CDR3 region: CASKGRGIYEQYF. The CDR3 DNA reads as TGTGCCAGCAAAGGCCGGGGAATCTACGAGCAGTACTTC.

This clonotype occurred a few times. CDR3 loop: CASRPLEGPAYNEQFF. CDR3 sequence (DNA): TGTGCCAGCAGGCCCCTGGAGGGTCCGGCCTACAATGAGCAGTTCTTC. This chain links TRBV12-3 or TRBV12-4 with TRBJ2-1; D may be TRBD2 (6 bases). The CDR3 runs 16 residues. V dropped 6 bases and J dropped 2 bases, with 17 bases sitting between them.

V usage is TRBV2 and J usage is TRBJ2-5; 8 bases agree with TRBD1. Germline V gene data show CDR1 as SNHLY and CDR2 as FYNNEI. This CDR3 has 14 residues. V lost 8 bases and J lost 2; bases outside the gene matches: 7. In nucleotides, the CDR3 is TGTGCCAGCGGGGGGACAGGACTTCAAGAGACCCAGTACTTC. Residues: CASGGTGLQETQYF.

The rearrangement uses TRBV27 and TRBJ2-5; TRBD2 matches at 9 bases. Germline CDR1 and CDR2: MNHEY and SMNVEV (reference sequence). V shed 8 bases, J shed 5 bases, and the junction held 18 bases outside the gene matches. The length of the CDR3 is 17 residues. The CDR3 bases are TGTGCCAGCGCCAGACCCTCGGCGGGAGGGCTCATGGAGACCCAGTACTTC. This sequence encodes CASARPSAGGLMETQYF.

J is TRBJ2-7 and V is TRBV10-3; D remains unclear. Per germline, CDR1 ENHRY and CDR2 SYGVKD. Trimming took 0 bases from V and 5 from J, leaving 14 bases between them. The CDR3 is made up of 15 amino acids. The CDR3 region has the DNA TGTGCCATCAGTGAGTCAGGGCGGTCCGGCGACGAGCAGTACTTC. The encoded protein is CAISESGRSGDEQYF.